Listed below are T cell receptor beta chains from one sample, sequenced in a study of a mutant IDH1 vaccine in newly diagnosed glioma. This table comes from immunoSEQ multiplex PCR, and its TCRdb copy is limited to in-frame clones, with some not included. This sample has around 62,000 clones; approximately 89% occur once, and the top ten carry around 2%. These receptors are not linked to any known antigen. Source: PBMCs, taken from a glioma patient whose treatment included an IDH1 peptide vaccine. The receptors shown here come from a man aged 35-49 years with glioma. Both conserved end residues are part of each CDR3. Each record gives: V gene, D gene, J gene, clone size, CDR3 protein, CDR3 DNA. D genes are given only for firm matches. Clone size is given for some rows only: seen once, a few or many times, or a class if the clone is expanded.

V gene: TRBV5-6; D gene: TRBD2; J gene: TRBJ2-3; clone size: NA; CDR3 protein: CASSLIGGGAPDTQYF; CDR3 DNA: TGTGCCAGCAGCTTGATCGGCGGGGGGGCCCCAGATACGCAGTATTTT
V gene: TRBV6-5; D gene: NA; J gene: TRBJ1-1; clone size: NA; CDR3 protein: CASSLRAGGTEAFF; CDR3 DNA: TGTGCCAGCAGTTTGAGGGCAGGAGGCACTGAAGCTTTCTTT
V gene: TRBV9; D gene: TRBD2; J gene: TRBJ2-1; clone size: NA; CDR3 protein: CASSVTTSGRDNEQFF; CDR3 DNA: TGTGCCAGCAGCGTTACGACTAGCGGGAGGGACAATGAGCAGTTCTTC
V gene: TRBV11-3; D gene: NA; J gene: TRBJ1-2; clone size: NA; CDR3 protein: CASSLDPSGAGYTF; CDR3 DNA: TGTGCCAGCAGCTTAGATCCATCTGGGGCTGGCTACACCTTC
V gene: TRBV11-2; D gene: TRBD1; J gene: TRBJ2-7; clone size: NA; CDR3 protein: CASSIDRGSYEQYF; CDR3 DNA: TGTGCCAGCAGCATCGACAGGGGGAGCTACGAGCAGTACTTC
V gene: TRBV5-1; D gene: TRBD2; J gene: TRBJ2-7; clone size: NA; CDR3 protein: CASSLYESSGVVYEQYF; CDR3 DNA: TGCGCCAGCAGCTTGTACGAATCTAGCGGGGTAGTCTACGAGCAGTACTTC
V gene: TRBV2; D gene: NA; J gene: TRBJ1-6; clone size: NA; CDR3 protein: CASRESRRDSPLHF; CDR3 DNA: TGTGCCAGCAGGGAATCAAGACGGGATTCACCCCTCCACTTT
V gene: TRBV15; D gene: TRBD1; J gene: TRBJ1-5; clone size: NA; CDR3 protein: CATSVRQGGSQPQHF; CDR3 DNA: TGTGCCACCAGCGTGCGACAGGGTGGAAGTCAGCCCCAGCATTTT
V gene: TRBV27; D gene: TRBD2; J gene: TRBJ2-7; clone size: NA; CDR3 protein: CASSYLTSGTGQQYF; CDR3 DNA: TGTGCCAGCAGTTATCTGACTAGCGGAACGGGACAGCAGTACTTC
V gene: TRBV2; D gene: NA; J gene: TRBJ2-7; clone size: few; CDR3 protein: CASSEAGAVPYEQYF; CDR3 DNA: TGTGCCAGCAGTGAAGCGGGGGCGGTCCCCTACGAGCAGTACTTC
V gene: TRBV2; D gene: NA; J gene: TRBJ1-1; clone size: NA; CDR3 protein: CASSEGRVKTEAFF; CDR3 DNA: TGTGCCAGCAGTGAAGGAAGGGTGAAGACTGAAGCTTTCTTT
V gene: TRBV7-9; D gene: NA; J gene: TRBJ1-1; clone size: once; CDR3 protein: CASSFLEGMGTEAFF; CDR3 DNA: TGTGCCAGCAGCTTCTTGGAGGGAATGGGCACTGAAGCTTTCTTT
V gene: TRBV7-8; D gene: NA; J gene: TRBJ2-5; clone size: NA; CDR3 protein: CASSLEGGFTLRQYF; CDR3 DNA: TGTGCCAGCAGCTTAGAGGGGGGATTCACTCTCAGGCAGTACTTC